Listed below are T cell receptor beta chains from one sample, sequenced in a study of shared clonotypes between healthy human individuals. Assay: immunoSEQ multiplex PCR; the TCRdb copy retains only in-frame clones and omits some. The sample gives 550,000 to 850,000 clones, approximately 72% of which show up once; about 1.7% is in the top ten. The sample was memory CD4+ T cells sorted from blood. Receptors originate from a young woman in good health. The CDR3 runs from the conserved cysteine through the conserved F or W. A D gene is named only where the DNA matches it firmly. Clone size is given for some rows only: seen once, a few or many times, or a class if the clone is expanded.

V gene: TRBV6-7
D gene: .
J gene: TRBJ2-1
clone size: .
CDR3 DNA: TGTGCCAGCAGTTACTGTGCGCCAGAGACCAATGAGCAGTTCTTC
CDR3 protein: CASSYCAPETNEQFF

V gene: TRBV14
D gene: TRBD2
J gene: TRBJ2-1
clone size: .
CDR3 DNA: TGTGCCAGCAGCCGAGATGAAGCGGGAGTTCCCTACAATGAGCAGTTCTTC
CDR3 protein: CASSRDEAGVPYNEQFF

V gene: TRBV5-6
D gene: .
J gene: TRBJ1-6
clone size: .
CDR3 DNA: TGTGCCAGCAGCACAGGGACCTATAATTCACCCCTCCACTTT
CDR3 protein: CASSTGTYNSPLHF

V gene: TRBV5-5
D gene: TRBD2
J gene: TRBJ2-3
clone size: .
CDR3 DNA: TGTGCCAGCAGCCGAGGCCCTAGCGGGGGAGATACGCAGTATTTT
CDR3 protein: CASSRGPSGGDTQYF

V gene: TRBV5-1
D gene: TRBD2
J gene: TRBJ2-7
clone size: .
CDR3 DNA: TGCGCCAGCAGCTTCGGGACTAGCGGGGCAACCTCCTACGAGCAGTACTTC
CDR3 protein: CASSFGTSGATSYEQYF

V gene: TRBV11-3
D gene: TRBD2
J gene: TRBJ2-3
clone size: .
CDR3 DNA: TGTGCCAGCAGCCCAGTAGCGGGAGGGAGCACAGATACGCAGTATTTT
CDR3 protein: CASSPVAGGSTDTQYF

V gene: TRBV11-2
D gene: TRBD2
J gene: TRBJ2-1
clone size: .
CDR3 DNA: TGTGCCAGCAGCGGGGTAGCGGGAGATAATGAGCAGTTCTTC
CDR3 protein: CASSGVAGDNEQFF

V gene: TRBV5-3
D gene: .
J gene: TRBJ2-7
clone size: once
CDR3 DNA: TGTGCCAACCTCGGAGCGAACGAGCAGTACTTC
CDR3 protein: CANLGANEQYF

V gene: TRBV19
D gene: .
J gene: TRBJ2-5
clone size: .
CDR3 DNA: TGTGCCAGTAGCTTAGGGCAGACACAAGAGACCCAGTACTTC
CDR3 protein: CASSLGQTQETQYF

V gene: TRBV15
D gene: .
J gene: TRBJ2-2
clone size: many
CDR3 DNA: TGTGCCACCAGCAGAGAAACCGGGGAGCTGTTTTTT
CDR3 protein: CATSRETGELFF

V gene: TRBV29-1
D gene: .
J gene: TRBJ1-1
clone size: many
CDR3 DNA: TGCAGCGTCCAATGGCAGACGAACACTGAAGCTTTCTTT
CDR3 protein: CSVQWQTNTEAFF

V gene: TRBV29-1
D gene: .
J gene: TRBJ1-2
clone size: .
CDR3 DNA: TGCAGCGTGGAGAGAGGTGGGGTCTATGGCTACACCTTC
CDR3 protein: CSVERGGVYGYTF

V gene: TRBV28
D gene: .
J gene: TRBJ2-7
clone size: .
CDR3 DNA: TGTGCCAGCGGTCTAGAATTCCCCTACGAGCAGTACTTC
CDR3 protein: CASGLEFPYEQYF

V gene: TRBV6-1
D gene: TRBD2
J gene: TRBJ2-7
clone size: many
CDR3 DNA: TGTGCCAGCAGCAGACTAGCGGGGGCCTACGAGCAGTACTTC
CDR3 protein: CASSRLAGAYEQYF

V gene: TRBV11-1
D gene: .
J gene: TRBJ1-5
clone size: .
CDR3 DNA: TGTGCCAGCAGCTTAGAGATTGATCAGCCCCAGCATTTT
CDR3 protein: CASSLEIDQPQHF

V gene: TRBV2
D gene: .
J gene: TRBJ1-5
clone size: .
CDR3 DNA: TGTGCCAGCACTGCCACAGGGCCCTATCAGCCCCAGCATTTT
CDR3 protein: CASTATGPYQPQHF

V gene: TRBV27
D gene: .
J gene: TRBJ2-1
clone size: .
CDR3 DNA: TGTGCCAGCAGTTTATTACCTAGCGAGGTGAGGAATGAGCAGTTCTTC
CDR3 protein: CASSLLPSEVRNEQFF

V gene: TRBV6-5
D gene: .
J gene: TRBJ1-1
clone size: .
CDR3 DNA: TGTGCCAGCAGGGTTTCCGGGACGGGGGCCACTGAAGCTTTCTTT
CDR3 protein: CASRVSGTGATEAFF

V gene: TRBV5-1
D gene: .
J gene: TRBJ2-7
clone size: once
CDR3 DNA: TGCGCCAGCAGCTTGGTTGTTTCCTACGAGCAGTACTTC
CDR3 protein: CASSLVVSYEQYF

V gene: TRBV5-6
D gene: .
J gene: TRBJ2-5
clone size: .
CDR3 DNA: TGTGCCAGCAGCTGGGGGCAGGGCCAAGAGACCCAGTACTTC
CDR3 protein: CASSWGQGQETQYF

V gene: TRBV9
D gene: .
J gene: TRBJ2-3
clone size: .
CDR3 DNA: TGTGCCAGCAGGTATCCAGCTCCTAATACGCAGTATTTT
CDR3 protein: CASRYPAPNTQYF

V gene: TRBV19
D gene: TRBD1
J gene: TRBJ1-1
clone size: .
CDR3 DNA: TGTGCCAGTAGTAGAAGGGGGCAGGCTGAGAACACTGAAGCTTTCTTT
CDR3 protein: CASSRRGQAENTEAFF

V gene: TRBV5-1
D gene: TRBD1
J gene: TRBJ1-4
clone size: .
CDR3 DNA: TGCGCCAGCAGCTTAACCGGGACAGGGGGTGAAAAACTGTTTTTT
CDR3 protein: CASSLTGTGGEKLFF

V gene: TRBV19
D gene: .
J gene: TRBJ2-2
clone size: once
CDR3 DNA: TGTGCCAGTAGACTGGACGGAACGAACACCGGGGAGCTGTTTTTT
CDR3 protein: CASRLDGTNTGELFF

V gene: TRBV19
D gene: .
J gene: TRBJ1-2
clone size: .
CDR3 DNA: TGTGCCAGTACCGGGGGGGTGTATGGCTACACCTTC
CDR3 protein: CASTGGVYGYTF

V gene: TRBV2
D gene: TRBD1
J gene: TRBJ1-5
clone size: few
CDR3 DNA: TGTGCCAGCAGTGCAGAGACAGGGGGCAATCAGCCCCAGCATTTT
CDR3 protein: CASSAETGGNQPQHF

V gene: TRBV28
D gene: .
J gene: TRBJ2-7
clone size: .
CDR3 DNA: TGTGCCAGCAGCGTTCTCTTATGGGGACCGGAATCCTACGAGCAGTACTTC
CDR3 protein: CASSVLLWGPESYEQYF

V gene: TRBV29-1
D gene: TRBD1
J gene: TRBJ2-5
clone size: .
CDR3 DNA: TGCAGCGTCGACAGGGGCAGGGAGACCCAGTACTTC
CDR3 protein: CSVDRGRETQYF

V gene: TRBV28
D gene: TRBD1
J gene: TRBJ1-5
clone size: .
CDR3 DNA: TGTGCCAGCAGCCGGGACAGAAATCAGCCCCAGCATTTT
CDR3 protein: CASSRDRNQPQHF

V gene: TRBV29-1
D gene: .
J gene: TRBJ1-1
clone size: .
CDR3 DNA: TGCAGCGTTGAAGAACCAAACATGAACACTGAAGCTTTCTTT
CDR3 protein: CSVEEPNMNTEAFF

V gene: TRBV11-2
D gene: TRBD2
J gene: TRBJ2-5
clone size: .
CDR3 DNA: TGTGCCAGCAGCTTTTCTAGCGGGAGTGGGGTAGGGCAAGAGACCCAGTACTTC
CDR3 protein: CASSFSSGSGVGQETQYF

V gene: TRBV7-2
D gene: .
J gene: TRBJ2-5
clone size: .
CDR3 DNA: TGTGCCAGCACTACAGGGTGGAGTCAAGAGACCCAGTACTTC
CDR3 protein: CASTTGWSQETQYF

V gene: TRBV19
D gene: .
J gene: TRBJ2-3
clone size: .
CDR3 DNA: TGTGCCAGTAGTATGAGCCCCCACGCAGATACGCAGTATTTT
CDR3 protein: CASSMSPHADTQYF

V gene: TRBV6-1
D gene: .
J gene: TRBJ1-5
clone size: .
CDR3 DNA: TGTGCCAGCAGCCCGTTGGGACAGCCCCAGCATTTT
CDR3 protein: CASSPLGQPQHF

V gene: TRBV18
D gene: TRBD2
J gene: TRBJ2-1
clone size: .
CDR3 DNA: TGTGCCAGCTCACCAGTGACTAGCAGGTACAATGAGCAGTTCTTC
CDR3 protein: CASSPVTSRYNEQFF

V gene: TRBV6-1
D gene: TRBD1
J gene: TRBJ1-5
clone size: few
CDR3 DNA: TGTGCCAGCAGTGGGACGGGACAGGGGATAGGCAATCAGCCCCAGCATTTT
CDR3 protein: CASSGTGQGIGNQPQHF

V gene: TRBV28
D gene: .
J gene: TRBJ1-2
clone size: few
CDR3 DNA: TGTGCCAGCAGTTTACGACAGCCCCCTGGCTACACCTTC
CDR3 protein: CASSLRQPPGYTF

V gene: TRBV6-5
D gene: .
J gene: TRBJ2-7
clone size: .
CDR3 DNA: TGTGCCAGCAGTTACTCGTCGCAGGGTGGGTACGAGCAGTACTTC
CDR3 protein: CASSYSSQGGYEQYF

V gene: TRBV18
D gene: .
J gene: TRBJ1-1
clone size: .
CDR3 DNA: TGTGCCAGCGTCAGGGAAACTGAAGCTTTCTTT
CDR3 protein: CASVRETEAFF

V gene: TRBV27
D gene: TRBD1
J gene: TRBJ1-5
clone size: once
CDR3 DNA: TGTGCCAGCAGTTTCGGACAGGGGGTCGATCAGCCCCAGCATTTT
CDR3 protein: CASSFGQGVDQPQHF

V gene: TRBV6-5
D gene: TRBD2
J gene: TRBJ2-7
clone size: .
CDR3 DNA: TGTGCCAGCAGGCGGACTAGCGGGAATTCCTACGAGCAGTACTTC
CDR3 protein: CASRRTSGNSYEQYF

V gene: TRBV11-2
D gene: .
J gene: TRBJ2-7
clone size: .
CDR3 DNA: TGTGCCAGCAGCTTGGTTTTGGTCAACGAGCAGTACTTC
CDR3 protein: CASSLVLVNEQYF